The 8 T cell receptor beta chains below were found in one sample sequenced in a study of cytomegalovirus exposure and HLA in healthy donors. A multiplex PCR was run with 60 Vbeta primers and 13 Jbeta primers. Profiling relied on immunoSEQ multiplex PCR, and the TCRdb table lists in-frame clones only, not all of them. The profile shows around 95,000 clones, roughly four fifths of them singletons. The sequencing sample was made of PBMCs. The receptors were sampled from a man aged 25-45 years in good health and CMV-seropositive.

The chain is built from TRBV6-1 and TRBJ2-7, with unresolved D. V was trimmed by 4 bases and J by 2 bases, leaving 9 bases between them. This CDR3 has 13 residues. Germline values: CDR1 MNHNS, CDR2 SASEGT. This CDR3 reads CASSVSLTYEQYF. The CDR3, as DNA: TGTGCCAGCAGTGTTTCACTTACCTACGAGCAGTACTTC.

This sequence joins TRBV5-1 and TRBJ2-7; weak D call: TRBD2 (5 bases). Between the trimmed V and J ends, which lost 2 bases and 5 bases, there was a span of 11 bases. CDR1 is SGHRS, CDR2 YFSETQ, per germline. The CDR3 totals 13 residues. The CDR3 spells CASSFEGSHEQYF. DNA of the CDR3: TGCGCCAGCAGCTTCGAGGGTTCCCACGAGCAGTACTTC.

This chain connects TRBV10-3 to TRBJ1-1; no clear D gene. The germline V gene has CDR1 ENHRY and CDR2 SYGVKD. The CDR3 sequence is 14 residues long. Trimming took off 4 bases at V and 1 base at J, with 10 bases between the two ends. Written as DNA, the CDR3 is TGTGCCATCAGTGCCGACACGCGGAACACTGAAGCTTTCTTT. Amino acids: CAISADTRNTEAFF.

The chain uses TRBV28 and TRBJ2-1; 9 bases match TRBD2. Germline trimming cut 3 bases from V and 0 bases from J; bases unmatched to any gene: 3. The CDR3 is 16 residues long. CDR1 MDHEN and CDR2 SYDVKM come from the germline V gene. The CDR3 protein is CASSLLAGISYNEQFF. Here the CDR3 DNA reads TGTGCCAGCAGTTTGCTAGCGGGAATCTCCTACAATGAGCAGTTCTTC.

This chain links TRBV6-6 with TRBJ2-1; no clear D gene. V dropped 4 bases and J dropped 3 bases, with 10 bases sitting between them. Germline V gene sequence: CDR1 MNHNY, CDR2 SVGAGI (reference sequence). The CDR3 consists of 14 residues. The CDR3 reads CASSSSGNYNEQFF. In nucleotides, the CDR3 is TGTGCCAGCAGTTCGTCAGGCAACTACAATGAGCAGTTCTTC.

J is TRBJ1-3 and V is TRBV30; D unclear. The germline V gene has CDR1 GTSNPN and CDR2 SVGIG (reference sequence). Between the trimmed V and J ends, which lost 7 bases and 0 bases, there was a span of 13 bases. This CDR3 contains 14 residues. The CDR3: CAYRGLLSGNTIYF. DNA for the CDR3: TGTGCCTACCGAGGCCTGCTCTCTGGAAACACCATATATTTT.

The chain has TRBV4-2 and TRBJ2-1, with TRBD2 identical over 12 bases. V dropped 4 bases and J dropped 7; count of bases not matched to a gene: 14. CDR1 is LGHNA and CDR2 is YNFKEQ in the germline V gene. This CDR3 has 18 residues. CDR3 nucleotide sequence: TGTGCCAGCAGCCTTTGGACTAGCGGGATCCTCCGGGGGAATGAGCAGTTCTTC. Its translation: CASSLWTSGILRGNEQFF.

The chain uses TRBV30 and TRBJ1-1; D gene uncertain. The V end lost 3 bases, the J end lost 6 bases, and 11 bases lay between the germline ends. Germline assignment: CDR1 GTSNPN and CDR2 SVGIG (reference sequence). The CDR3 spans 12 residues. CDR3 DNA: TGTGCCTGGAGAGAGGGAGTCTCTGAAGCTTTCTTT. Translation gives CAWREGVSEAFF.